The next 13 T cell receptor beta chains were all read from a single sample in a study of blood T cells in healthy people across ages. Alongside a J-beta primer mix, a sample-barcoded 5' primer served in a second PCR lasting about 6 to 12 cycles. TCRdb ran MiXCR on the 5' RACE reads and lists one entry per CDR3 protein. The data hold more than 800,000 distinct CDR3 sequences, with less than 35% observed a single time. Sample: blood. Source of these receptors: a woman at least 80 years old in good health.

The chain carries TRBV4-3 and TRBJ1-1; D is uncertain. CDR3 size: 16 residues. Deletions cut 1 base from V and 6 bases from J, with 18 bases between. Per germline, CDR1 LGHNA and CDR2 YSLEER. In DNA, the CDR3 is TGCGCCAGCAGCCAAGTAGTTTTACAAACGAAGTCTGAAGCTTTCTTT. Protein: CASSQVVLQTKSEAFF.

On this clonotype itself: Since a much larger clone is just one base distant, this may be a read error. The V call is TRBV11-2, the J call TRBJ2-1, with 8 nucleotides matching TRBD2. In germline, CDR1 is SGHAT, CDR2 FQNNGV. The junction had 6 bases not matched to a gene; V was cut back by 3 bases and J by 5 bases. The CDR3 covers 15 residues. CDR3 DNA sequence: TGTGCCAGCAGCTTTAGGAAGCGGGGGAACAATGAGCAGTTCTTC. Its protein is CASSFRKRGNNEQFF. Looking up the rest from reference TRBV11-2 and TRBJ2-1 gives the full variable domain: EAGVAQSPRYKIIEKRQSVAFWCNPISGHATLYWYQQILGQGPKLLIQFQNNGVVDDSQLPKDRFSAERLKGVDSTLKIQPAKLEDSAVYLCASSFRKRGNNEQFFGPGTRLTVL.

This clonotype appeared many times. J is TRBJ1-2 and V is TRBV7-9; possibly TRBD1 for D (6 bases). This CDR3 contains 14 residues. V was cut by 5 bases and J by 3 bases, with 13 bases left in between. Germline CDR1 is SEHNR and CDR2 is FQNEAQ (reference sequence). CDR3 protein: CASSGGGRDYGYTF. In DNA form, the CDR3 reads TGTGCCAGCAGCGGGGGGGGGCGCGACTATGGCTACACCTTC.

CDR3 sequence: CASTKRKAGDSPLHF. The CDR3 nucleotides read TGTGCCAGCACCAAACGAAAGGCCGGGGATTCACCCCTCCACTTT. This chain connects TRBV12-3 or TRBV12-4 to TRBJ1-6; D call uncertain. The CDR3 is 15 residues long. V was cut by 7 bases and J by 8 bases, with 18 bases left in between.

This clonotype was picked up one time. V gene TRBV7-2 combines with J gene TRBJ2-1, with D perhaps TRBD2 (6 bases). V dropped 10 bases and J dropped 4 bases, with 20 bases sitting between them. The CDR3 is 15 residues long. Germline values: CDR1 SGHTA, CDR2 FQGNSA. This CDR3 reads CATQEQEGTYNEQFF. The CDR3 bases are TGTGCCACACAGGAACAGGAGGGAACATACAATGAGCAGTTCTTC.

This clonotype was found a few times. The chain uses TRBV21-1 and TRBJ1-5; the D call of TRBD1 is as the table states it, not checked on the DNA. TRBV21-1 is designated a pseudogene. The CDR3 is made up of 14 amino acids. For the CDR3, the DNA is TGTGCCAGCAGCAAAGAAAGGGGGAATCAGCCCCAGCATTTT. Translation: CASSKERGNQPQHF.

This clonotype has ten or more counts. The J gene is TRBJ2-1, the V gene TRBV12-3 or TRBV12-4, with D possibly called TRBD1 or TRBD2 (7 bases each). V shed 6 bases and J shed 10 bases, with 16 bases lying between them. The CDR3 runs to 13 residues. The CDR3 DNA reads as TGTGCCAGCAGCTCCAGGGGGGGGAAAGAGCAGTTCTTC. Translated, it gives CASSSRGGKEQFF.

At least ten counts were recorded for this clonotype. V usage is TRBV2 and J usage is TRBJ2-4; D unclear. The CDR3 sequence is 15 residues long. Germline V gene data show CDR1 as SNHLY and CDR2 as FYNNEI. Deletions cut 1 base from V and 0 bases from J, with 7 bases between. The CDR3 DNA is TGTGCCAGCAGTGAAGACGGGTTAGCCAAAAACATTCAGTACTTC. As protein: CASSEDGLAKNIQYF. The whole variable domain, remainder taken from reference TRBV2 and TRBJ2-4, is EPEVTQTPSHQVTQMGQEVILRCVPISNHLYFYWYRQILGQKVEFLVSFYNNEISEKSEIFDDQFSVERPDGSNFTLKIRSTKLEDSAMYFCASSEDGLAKNIQYFGAGTRLSVL.

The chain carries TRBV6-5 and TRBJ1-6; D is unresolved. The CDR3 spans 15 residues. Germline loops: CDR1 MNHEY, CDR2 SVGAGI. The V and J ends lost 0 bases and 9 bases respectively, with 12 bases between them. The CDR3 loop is CASSYSIGVGSPLHF. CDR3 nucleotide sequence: TGTGCCAGCAGTTACTCGATCGGTGTTGGTTCACCCCTCCACTTT.

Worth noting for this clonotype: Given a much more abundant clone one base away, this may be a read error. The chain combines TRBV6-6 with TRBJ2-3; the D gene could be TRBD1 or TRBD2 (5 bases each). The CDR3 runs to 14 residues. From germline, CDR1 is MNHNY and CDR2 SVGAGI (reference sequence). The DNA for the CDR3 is TGTGCCAGCTTAGGGACGTCGAGCACAGATATGCAGTATTTT. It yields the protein CASLGTSSTDMQYF.

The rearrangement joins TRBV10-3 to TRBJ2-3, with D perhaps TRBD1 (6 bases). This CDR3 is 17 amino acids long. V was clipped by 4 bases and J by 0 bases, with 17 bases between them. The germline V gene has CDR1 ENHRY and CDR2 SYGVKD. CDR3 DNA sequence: TGTGCCATCAGTGGCGCCGCAGGGGCGAGAAGCACAGATACGCAGTATTTT. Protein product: CAISGAAGARSTDTQYF.

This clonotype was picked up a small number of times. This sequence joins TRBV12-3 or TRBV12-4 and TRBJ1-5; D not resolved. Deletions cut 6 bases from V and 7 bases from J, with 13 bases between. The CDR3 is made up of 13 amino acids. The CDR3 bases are TGTGCCAGCAGACGTGGGGAGAAACAGCCCCAGCATTTT. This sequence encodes CASRRGEKQPQHF.

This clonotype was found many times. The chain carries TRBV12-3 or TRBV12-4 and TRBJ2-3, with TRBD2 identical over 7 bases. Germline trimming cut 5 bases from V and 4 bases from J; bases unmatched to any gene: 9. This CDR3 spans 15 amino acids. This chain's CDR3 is CASSPPERGPDTQYF. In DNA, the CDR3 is TGTGCCAGCAGTCCCCCTGAGCGGGGTCCAGATACGCAGTATTTT.